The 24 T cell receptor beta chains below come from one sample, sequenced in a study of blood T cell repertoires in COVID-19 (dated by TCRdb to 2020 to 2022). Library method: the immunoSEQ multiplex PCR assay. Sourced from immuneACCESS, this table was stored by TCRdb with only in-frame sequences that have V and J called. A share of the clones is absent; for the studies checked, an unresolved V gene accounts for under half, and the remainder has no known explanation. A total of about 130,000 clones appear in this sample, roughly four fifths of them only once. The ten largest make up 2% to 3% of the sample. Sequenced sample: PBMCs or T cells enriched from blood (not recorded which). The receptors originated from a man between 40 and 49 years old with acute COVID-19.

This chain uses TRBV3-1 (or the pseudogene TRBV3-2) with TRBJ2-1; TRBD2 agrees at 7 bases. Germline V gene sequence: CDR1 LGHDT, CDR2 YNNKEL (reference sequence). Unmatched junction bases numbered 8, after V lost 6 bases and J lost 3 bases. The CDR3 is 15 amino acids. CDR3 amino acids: CASSLSGVFYNEQFF. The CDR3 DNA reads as TGTGCCAGCAGTTTAAGCGGGGTTTTCTACAATGAGCAGTTCTTC.

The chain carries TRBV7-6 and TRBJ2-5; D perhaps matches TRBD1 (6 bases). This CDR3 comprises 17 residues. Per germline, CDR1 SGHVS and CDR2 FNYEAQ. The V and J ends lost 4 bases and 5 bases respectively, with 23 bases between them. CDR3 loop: CASSSLTTGNTRETQYF. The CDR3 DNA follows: TGTGCCAGCAGCTCGTTAACGACAGGCAACACACGGGAGACCCAGTACTTC.

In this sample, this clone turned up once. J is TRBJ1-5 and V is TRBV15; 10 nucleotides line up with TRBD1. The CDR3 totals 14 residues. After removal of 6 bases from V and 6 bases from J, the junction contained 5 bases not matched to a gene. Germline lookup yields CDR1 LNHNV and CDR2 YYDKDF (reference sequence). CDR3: CATRTGGGGQPQHF. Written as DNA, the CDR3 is TGTGCCACCAGGACAGGGGGCGGGGGTCAGCCCCAGCATTTT.

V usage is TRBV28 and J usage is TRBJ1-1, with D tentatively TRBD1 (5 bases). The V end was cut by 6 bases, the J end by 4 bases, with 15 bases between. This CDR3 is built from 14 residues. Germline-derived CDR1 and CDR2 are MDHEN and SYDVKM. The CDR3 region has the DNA TGTGCCAGCAGCCCAGCGGGGGTAGGCACTGAAGCTTTCTTT. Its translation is CASSPAGVGTEAFF.

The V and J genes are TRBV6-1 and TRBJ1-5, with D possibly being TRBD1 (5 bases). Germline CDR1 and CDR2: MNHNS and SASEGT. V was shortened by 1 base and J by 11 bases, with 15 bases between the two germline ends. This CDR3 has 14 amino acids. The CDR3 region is CASSEGQGGEAQHF. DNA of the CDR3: TGTGCCAGCAGTGAAGGGCAGGGTGGTGAGGCCCAGCATTTT.

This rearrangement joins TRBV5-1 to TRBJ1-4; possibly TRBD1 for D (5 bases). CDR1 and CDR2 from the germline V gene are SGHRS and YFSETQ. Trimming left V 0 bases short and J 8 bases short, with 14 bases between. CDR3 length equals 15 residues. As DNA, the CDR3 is TGCGCCAGCAGCTTGGGGGACTCATTTGGGGAAAAACTGTTTTTT. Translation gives CASSLGDSFGEKLFF. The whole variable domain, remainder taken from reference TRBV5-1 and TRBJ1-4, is KAGVTQTPRYLIKTRGQQVTLSCSPISGHRSVSWYQQTPGQGLQFLFEYFSETQRNKGNFPGRFSGRQFSNSRSEMNVSTLELGDSALYLCASSLGDSFGEKLFFGSGTQLSVL.

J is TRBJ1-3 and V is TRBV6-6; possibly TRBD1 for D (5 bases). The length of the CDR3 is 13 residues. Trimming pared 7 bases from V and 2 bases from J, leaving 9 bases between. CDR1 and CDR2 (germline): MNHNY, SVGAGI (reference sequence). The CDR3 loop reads CASIEGAGNTIYF. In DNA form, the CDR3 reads TGTGCCAGCATAGAAGGGGCTGGAAACACCATATATTTT.

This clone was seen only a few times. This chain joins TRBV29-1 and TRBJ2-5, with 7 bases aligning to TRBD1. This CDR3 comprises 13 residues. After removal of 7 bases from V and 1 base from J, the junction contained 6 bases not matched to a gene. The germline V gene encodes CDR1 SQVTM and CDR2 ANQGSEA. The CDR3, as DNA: TGCAGCGCTAACCGGGACAGCCAAGAGACCCAGTACTTC. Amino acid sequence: CSANRDSQETQYF.

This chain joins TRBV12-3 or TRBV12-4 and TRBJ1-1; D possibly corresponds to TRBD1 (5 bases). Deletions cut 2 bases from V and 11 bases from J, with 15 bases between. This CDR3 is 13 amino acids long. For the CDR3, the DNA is TGTGCCAGCAGTTTATCTGAGGGAGGGGAGGCTTTCTTT. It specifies CASSLSEGGEAFF.

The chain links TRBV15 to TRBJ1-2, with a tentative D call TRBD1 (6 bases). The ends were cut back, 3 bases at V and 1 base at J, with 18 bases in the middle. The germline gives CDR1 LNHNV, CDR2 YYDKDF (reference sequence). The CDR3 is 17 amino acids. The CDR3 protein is CATSSPGQIEDNYGYTF. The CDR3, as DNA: TGTGCCACCAGCAGCCCCGGACAGATTGAGGATAACTATGGCTACACCTTC. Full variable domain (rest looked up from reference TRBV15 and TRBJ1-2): DAMVIQNPRYQVTQFGKPVTLSCSQTLNHNVMYWYQQKSSQAPKLLFHYYDKDFNNEADTPDNFQSRRPNTSFCFLDIRSPGLGDTAMYLCATSSPGQIEDNYGYTFGSGTRLTVV.

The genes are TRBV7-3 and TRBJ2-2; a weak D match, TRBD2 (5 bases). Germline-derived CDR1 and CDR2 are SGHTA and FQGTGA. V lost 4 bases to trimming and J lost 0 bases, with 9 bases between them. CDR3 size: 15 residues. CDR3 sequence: CASSSRTANTGELFF. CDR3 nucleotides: TGTGCCAGCAGCTCACGGACTGCGAACACCGGGGAGCTGTTTTTT. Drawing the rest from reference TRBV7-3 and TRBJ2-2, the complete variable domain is GAGVSQTPSNKVTEKGKYVELRCDPISGHTALYWYRQSLGQGPEFLIYFQGTGAADDSGLPNDRFFAVRPEGSVSTLKIQRTERGDSAVYLCASSSRTANTGELFFGEGSRLTVL.

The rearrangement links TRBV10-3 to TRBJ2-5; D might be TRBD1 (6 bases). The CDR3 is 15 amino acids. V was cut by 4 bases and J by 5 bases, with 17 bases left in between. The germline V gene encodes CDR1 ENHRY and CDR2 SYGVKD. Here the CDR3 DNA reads TGTGCCATCAGTGCTGGACAGCAGACCAGGGAGACCCAGTACTTC. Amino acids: CAISAGQQTRETQYF.

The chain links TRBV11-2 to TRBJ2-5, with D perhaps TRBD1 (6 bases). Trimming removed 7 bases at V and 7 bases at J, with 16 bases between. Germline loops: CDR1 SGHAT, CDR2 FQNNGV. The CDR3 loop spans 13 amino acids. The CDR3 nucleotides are TGTGCCAGCACCCCTCAGGGGCTCGGGACCCAGTACTTC. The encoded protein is CASTPQGLGTQYF.

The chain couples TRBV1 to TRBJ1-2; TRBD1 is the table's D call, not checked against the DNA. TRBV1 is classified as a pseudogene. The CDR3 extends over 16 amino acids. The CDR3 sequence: CTGLRDRGRKDYGYTF. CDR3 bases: TGCACCGGTCTCCGGGACAGGGGGCGAAAGGACTATGGCTACACCTTC.

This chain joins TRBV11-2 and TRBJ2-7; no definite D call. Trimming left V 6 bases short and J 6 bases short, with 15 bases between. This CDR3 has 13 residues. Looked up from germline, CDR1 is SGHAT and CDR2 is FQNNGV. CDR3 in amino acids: CASSFNPPGEQYF. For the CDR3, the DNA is TGTGCCAGCAGTTTCAATCCGCCGGGCGAGCAGTACTTC.

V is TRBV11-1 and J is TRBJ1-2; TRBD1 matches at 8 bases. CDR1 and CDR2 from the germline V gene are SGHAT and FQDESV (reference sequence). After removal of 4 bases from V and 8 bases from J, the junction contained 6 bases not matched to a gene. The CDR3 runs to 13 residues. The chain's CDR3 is CASSSTGESGYTF. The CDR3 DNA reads TGTGCCAGCAGCTCGACAGGGGAATCGGGCTACACCTTC.

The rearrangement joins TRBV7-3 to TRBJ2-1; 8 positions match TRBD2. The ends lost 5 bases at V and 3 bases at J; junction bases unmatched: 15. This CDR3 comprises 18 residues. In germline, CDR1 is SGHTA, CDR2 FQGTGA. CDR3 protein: CASSLQSGGSGGYNEQFF. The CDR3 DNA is TGTGCCAGCAGCCTCCAATCGGGGGGGAGCGGAGGCTACAATGAGCAGTTCTTC.

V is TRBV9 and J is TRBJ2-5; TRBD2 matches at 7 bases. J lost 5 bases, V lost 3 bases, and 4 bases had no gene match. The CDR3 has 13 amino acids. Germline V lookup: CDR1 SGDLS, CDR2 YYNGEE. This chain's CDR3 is CASSDGGVETQYF. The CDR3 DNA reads TGTGCCAGCAGCGATGGGGGGGTCGAGACCCAGTACTTC.

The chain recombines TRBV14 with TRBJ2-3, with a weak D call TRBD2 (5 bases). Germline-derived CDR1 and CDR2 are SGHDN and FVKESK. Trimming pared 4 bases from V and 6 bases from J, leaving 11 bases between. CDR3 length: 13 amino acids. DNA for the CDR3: TGTGCCAGCAGCCCAGGAGGAAGCGATACGCAGTATTTT. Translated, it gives CASSPGGSDTQYF. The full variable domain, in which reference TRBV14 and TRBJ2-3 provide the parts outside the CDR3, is EAGVTQFPSHSVIEKGQTVTLRCDPISGHDNLYWYRRVMGKEIKFLLHFVKESKQDESGMPNNRFLAERTGGTYSTLKVQPAELEDSGVYFCASSPGGSDTQYFGPGTRLTVL.

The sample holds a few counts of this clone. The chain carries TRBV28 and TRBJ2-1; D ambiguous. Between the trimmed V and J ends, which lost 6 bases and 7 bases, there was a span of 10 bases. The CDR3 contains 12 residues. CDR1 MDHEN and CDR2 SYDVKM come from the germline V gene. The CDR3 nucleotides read TGTGCCAGCAGGGGCAGTTTTAATGAGCAGTTCTTC. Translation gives CASRGSFNEQFF.

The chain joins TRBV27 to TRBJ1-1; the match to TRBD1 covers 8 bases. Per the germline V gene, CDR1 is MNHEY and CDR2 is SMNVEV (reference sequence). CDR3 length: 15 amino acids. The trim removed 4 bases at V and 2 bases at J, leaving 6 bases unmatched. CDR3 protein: CASSSQGGYNTEAFF. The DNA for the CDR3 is TGTGCCAGCAGTTCACAGGGGGGGTATAACACTGAAGCTTTCTTT.

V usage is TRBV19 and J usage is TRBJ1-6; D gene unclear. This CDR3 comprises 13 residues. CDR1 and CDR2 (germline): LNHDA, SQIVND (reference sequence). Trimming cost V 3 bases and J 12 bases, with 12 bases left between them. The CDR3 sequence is CASSISGREPLHF. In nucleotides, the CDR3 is TGTGCCAGTAGTATTTCCGGGAGAGAACCCCTCCACTTT.

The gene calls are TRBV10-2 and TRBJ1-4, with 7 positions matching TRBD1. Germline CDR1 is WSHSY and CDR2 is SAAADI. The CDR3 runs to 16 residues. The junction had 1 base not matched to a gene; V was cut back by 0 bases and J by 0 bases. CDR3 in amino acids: CASSESTGATNEKLFF. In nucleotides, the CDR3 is TGCGCCAGCAGTGAGTCAACAGGGGCAACTAATGAAAAACTGTTTTTT.

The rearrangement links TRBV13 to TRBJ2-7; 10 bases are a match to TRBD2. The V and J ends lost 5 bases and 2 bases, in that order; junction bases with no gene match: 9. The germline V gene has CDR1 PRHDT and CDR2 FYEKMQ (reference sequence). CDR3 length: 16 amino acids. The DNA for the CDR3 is TGTGCCAGCAGCCCTACAAAGCTAGCGGGAGCCTACGAGCAGTACTTC. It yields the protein CASSPTKLAGAYEQYF. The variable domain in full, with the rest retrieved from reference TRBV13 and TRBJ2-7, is AAGVIQSPRHLIKEKRETATLKCYPIPRHDTVYWYQQGPGQDPQFLISFYEKMQSDKGSIPDRFSAQQFSDYHSELNMSSLELGDSALYFCASSPTKLAGAYEQYFGPGTRLTVT.